The 31 T cell receptor beta chains given below trace back to one sample, sequenced in a study of blood T cells in healthy people across ages. A second roughly 6 to 12 cycle PCR used barcoded and J-beta primers. From the 5' RACE reads, TCRdb called clonotypes with MiXCR, one entry per CDR3 protein. The sample includes 450,000 to 600,000 distinct CDR3 sequences, over 25% of them seen just once. Separately, the same data were catalogued under a study of T cells of mothers and their children.

Sequencing was performed on blood. These receptors were collected from a boy younger than 10 in good health.

The chain combines TRBV29-1 with TRBJ2-2, with D possibly being TRBD1 or TRBD2 (5 bases each). Per germline, CDR1 SQVTM and CDR2 ANQGSEA. The CDR3 contains 13 residues. The V end was cut by 6 bases, the J end by 1 base, with 9 bases between. The CDR3 DNA reads TGCAGCGTACGGGACGGGAACACCGGGGAGCTGTTTTTT. It translates to CSVRDGNTGELFF.

This rearrangement joins TRBV12-3 or TRBV12-4 to TRBJ2-3, with 9 bases identical to TRBD2. The CDR3 runs 15 residues. The trim removed 3 bases at V and 2 bases at J, leaving 3 bases unmatched. The CDR3 DNA sequence: TGTGCCAGCAGTTTTGAGCGGGGGGTCACAGATACGCAGTATTTT. It translates to CASSFERGVTDTQYF.

V usage is TRBV7-9 and J usage is TRBJ2-3, with 11 bases fitting TRBD2. Germline-derived CDR1 and CDR2 are SEHNR and FQNEAQ (reference sequence). CDR3 length equals 20 residues. V was pared by 5 bases and J by 0 bases, with 16 bases of the junction left unmatched. CDR3 protein: CASSLTSGSLVRKSTDTQYF. The DNA for the CDR3 is TGTGCCAGCAGCCTAACTAGCGGGAGTCTGGTACGGAAGAGCACAGATACGCAGTATTTT.

The chain recombines TRBV2 with TRBJ2-5; TRBD2 matches at 10 bases. V trimming: 2 bases; J trimming: 10 bases; junction bases outside the gene matches: 7. CDR3 length equals 14 residues. Germline CDR1 and CDR2: SNHLY and FYNNEI. The CDR3 sequence is CASSETASGGGQYF. In nucleotides, the CDR3 is TGTGCCAGCAGTGAAACAGCTAGCGGGGGTGGCCAGTACTTC.

The CDR3 sequence: CASSLDRRAYGYTF. The CDR3 bases are TGTGCCAGCAGTTTAGATCGTAGGGCCTATGGCTACACCTTC. This rearrangement joins TRBV28 to TRBJ1-2; D unresolved. Germline CDR1 and CDR2: MDHEN and SYDVKM. The V end was cut by 2 bases, the J end by 4 bases, with 11 bases between. The CDR3 is 14 residues long.

In this sample, this clonotype turned up a few times. The junction does not match germline at one end; this may be a read error. The chain recombines TRBV12-3 or TRBV12-4 with TRBJ2-4; 8 bases agree with TRBD1. The CDR3 is 13 residues long. The CDR3 DNA sequence: TGTGCCAGCGCACAGGGGGGAAAAAGCATTCAGTACTTC. Translated: CASAQGGKSIQYF.

This clonotype was counted between two and nine times. J is TRBJ1-2 and V is TRBV29-1; D perhaps matches TRBD1 (5 bases). V was clipped by 6 bases and J by 3 bases, with 14 bases between them. Germline loops: CDR1 SQVTM, CDR2 ANQGSEA. The CDR3 spans 13 residues. The CDR3 here is CSVAAREHYGYTF. DNA of the CDR3: TGCAGCGTCGCCGCCAGGGAGCACTATGGCTACACCTTC.

This clonotype was observed once. The CDR3 protein is CASSREGNSGTEAFF. Written as DNA, the CDR3 is TGCGCCAGCAGCAGGGAAGGGAACTCGGGAACTGAAGCTTTCTTT. The rearrangement links TRBV5-1 to TRBJ1-1, with D uncertain. V was pared by 4 bases and J by 5 bases, with 18 bases between. Germline V gene sequence: CDR1 SGHRS, CDR2 YFSETQ. The CDR3 is made up of 15 amino acids.

This chain uses TRBV10-3 with TRBJ1-1; D is possibly TRBD1 (5 bases). V dropped 8 bases and J dropped 4 bases, with 14 bases sitting between them. This CDR3 is 13 amino acids long. Germline CDR1 and CDR2: ENHRY and SYGVKD. In DNA, the CDR3 is TGTGCCATCTCCCAGCAGGGTGGCACTGAAGCTTTCTTT. This gives the protein CAISQQGGTEAFF.

This clonotype appeared a few times. The chain employs TRBV7-6 and TRBJ2-1; TRBD2 matches at 9 bases. The germline V gene has CDR1 SGHVS and CDR2 FNYEAQ. J lost 3 bases, V lost 1 base, and 1 base had no gene match. The CDR3 has 15 residues. CDR3 in amino acids: CASSLVAGDYNEQFF. The CDR3 DNA sequence: TGTGCCAGCAGCTTAGTAGCGGGGGACTACAATGAGCAGTTCTTC.

This clonotype was seen ten or more times. The V and J genes are TRBV9 and TRBJ2-7; 7 bases are shared with TRBD1. Germline V gene data show CDR1 as SGDLS and CDR2 as YYNGEE. The V and J ends lost 4 bases and 1 base, in that order; junction bases with no gene match: 5. The CDR3 contains 14 residues. The CDR3 spells CASSPGQSSYEQYF. CDR3 sequence (DNA): TGTGCCAGCAGCCCGGGACAGTCTTCCTACGAGCAGTACTTC.

This clonotype was seen a single time. The genes are TRBV10-3 and TRBJ2-7, with D maybe TRBD1 (6 bases). V shed 4 bases and J shed 3 bases, with 19 bases lying between them. The germline gives CDR1 ENHRY, CDR2 SYGVKD. CDR3 length: 16 amino acids. The CDR3 coding sequence is TGTGCCATCAGTGGGATGCAGGTACAGGGAGTCTACGAGCAGTACTTC. Amino acid sequence: CAISGMQVQGVYEQYF.

The chain joins TRBV4-2 to TRBJ2-3, with 8 bases identical to TRBD2. The germline V gene encodes CDR1 LGHNA and CDR2 YNFKEQ. The CDR3 has 19 residues. V lost 0 bases to trimming and J lost 0 bases; unmatched junction nucleotides: 11. Here the CDR3 DNA reads TGTGCCAGCAGCCAAGATCAAAGCGGGGGCGTAAGGAGCACAGATACGCAGTATTTT. This gives the protein CASSQDQSGGVRSTDTQYF.

The chain uses TRBV14 and TRBJ2-4; D possibly corresponds to TRBD2 (5 bases). Germline CDR1 is SGHDN and CDR2 is FVKESK. This CDR3 contains 20 residues. V dropped 0 bases and J dropped 8 bases, with 29 bases sitting between them. The CDR3 region has the DNA TGTGCCAGCAGCCAAGACCAAATGCCCCCGACTAAGACATGGGTGTACATTCAGTACTTC. It translates to CASSQDQMPPTKTWVYIQYF.

The sample holds a few counts of this clonotype. The chain recombines TRBV15 with TRBJ1-2, with D maybe TRBD1 (6 bases). The CDR3 has 15 amino acids. The germline V and J ends were trimmed by 0 bases and 5 bases, with 13 bases remaining between them. Germline CDR1 is LNHNV and CDR2 is YYDKDF (reference sequence). In DNA, the CDR3 is TGTGCCACCAGCAGAGAAGGGGGATGGGATTATGGCTACACCTTC. This encodes CATSREGGWDYGYTF.

V gene TRBV20-1 combines with J gene TRBJ2-2, with 9 nucleotides matching TRBD2. After removal of 3 bases from V and 6 bases from J, the junction contained 5 bases not matched to a gene. Looked up from germline, CDR1 is DFQATT and CDR2 is SNEGSKA (reference sequence). The CDR3 sequence is 14 residues long. For the CDR3, the DNA is TGCAGTGCTAGTCCCGGGACTAGCTCCGGGGAGCTGTTTTTT. This sequence encodes CSASPGTSSGELFF.

The rearrangement joins TRBV7-2 to TRBJ2-5; the D gene is possibly TRBD2 (6 bases). The J call may be mistaken, given a closer DNA end match to TRBJ2-1. Germline V CDR1 and CDR2: SGHTA, FQGNSA. The CDR3 has 14 residues. In DNA, the CDR3 is TGTGCCAGCAGCTTATCCGGACTTAGCGGCGAGCAGTTCTTC. Translated, it gives CASSLSGLSGEQFF.

There are a few counts of this clonotype. CDR3 amino acids: CASSYGESETQYF. The CDR3 region has the DNA TGTGCCAGCAGTTACGGGGAGTCAGAGACCCAGTACTTC. The genes are TRBV6-2 or TRBV6-3 and TRBJ2-5; maybe TRBD2 (5 bases). This CDR3 has 13 residues. V gave up 2 bases and J gave up 4 bases, with 8 bases separating them. The V gene's germline CDR1 is MNHEY and CDR2 SVGEGT.

The rearrangement links TRBV9 to TRBJ2-6, with 7 bases fitting TRBD1. CDR3 length: 20 amino acids. CDR1 is SGDLS, CDR2 YYNGEE, per germline. Trimming cost V 3 bases and J 1 base; bases outside gene matches: 16. CDR3: CASSAGDRDRQLSGANVLTF. DNA of the CDR3: TGTGCCAGCAGCGCCGGAGACCGGGACAGACAGTTATCTGGGGCCAACGTCCTGACTTTC.

The chain is built from TRBV29-1 and TRBJ2-7; D is possibly TRBD1 (5 bases). Germline-derived CDR1 and CDR2 are SQVTM and ANQGSEA. Trimming cost V 2 bases and J 3 bases, with 14 bases left between them. The CDR3 totals 14 residues. The chain's CDR3 is CSVETAGSVYEQYF. CDR3 in DNA: TGCAGCGTTGAAACGGCAGGGTCGGTCTACGAGCAGTACTTC.

This clonotype was seen many times. V gene TRBV7-8 combines with J gene TRBJ1-4; D gene ambiguous. This CDR3 is 13 amino acids long. Deletions cut 1 base from V and 5 bases from J, with 5 bases between. The germline V gene has CDR1 SGHVS and CDR2 FQNEAQ. CDR3 sequence: CASSLGRNEKLFF. The CDR3, as DNA: TGTGCCAGCAGCTTAGGGCGGAATGAAAAACTGTTTTTT.

The chain has TRBV27 and TRBJ2-1; 8 bases map to TRBD2. Germline lookup yields CDR1 MNHEY and CDR2 SMNVEV (reference sequence). V dropped 8 bases and J dropped 12; count of bases not matched to a gene: 12. CDR3 length equals 13 residues. The CDR3 region is CASRPEGGLGQFF. The CDR3 DNA reads as TGTGCCAGCCGTCCTGAAGGGGGACTAGGGCAGTTCTTC.

The chain employs TRBV13 and TRBJ2-1, with D possibly TRBD2 on 5 matching bases. CDR3 length: 13 residues. In germline, CDR1 is PRHDT, CDR2 FYEKMQ (reference sequence). Trimming pared 5 bases from V and 6 bases from J, leaving 11 bases between. Written as DNA, the CDR3 is TGTGCCAGCAGCCCCACTAGGGTCAATGAGCAGTTCTTC. Protein sequence: CASSPTRVNEQFF. Variable domain in full (rest from reference TRBV13 and TRBJ2-1): AAGVIQSPRHLIKEKRETATLKCYPIPRHDTVYWYQQGPGQDPQFLISFYEKMQSDKGSIPDRFSAQQFSDYHSELNMSSLELGDSALYFCASSPTRVNEQFFGPGTRLTVL.

This chain links TRBV6-6 with TRBJ2-7, with D perhaps matching TRBD1 (6 bases). The V gene's germline CDR1 is MNHNY and CDR2 SVGAGI (reference sequence). The CDR3 has 14 amino acids. Deletions cut 5 bases from V and 2 bases from J, with 13 bases between. The CDR3 region has the DNA TGTGCCAGCAGTGACAGGACAATAACCTACGAGCAGTACTTC. It translates to CASSDRTITYEQYF.

CDR3 sequence reads: CASSGTSGTQETQYF. As DNA, the CDR3 is TGTGCCAGCAGCGGAACTAGCGGAACTCAAGAGACCCAGTACTTC. The chain is built from TRBV9 and TRBJ2-5; 8 nucleotides align to TRBD2. This CDR3 has 15 residues. From germline, CDR1 is SGDLS and CDR2 YYNGEE. V was pared by 3 bases and J by 2 bases, with 6 bases of the junction left unmatched.

This chain joins TRBV11-2 and TRBJ1-1; weak D call: TRBD1 (5 bases). Germline V CDR1 and CDR2: SGHAT, FQNNGV. V was trimmed by 8 bases and J by 0 bases, leaving 10 bases between them. This CDR3 has 13 amino acids. CDR3 DNA: TGTGCCAGCTGCGGGGGGTTGAACACTGAAGCTTTCTTT. This sequence encodes CASCGGLNTEAFF.

V usage is TRBV12-3 or TRBV12-4 and J usage is TRBJ2-2; D gene uncertain. This CDR3 is 11 amino acids long. Trimming removed 3 bases at V and 8 bases at J, with 4 bases between. CDR3 coding DNA: TGTGCCAGCAGTTTCCTAGGGGAGCTGTTTTTT. This codes for CASSFLGELFF.

As regards this clonotype: This clone may be a read error of a much larger clone one base away. V and J are TRBV7-6 and TRBJ2-3; D possibly uses TRBD1 or TRBD2 (6 bases each). Germline CDR1 and CDR2: SGHVS and FNYEAQ. This CDR3 has 15 residues. CDR3 in amino acids: CACSLRGAEGDTQYF. CDR3 nucleotides: TGTGCCTGCAGCTTAAGGGGGGCTGAGGGAGATACGCAGTATTTT. The full variable domain, its missing parts supplied by reference TRBV7-6 and TRBJ2-3, is GAGVSQSPRYKVTKRGQDVALRCDPISGHVSLYWYRQALGQGPEFLTYFNYEAQQDKSGLPNDRFSAERPEGSISTLTIQRTEQRDSAMYRCACSLRGAEGDTQYFGPGTRLTVL.

This clonotype was recorded a few times. The chain has TRBV11-3 and TRBJ1-1; no clear D gene. The germline gives CDR1 SGHNT, CDR2 YENEEA. The CDR3 totals 13 residues. Trimming removed 5 bases at V and 2 bases at J, with 9 bases between. DNA for the CDR3: TGTGCCAGCAGCCGTGACGGAAACACTGAAGCTTTCTTT. Translated: CASSRDGNTEAFF.

This clonotype was seen a handful of times. The chain joins TRBV5-6 to TRBJ2-3, with 11 bases aligning to TRBD2. The V and J ends lost 7 bases and 8 bases, in that order; junction bases with no gene match: 18. The germline gives CDR1 SGHDT, CDR2 YYEEEE. CDR3 length: 17 residues. The CDR3 is CASLGIATSGNMGTQYF. CDR3 DNA: TGTGCCAGCCTCGGGATTGCGACTAGCGGGAATATGGGTACGCAGTATTTT.

This rearrangement joins TRBV15 to TRBJ1-4; a weak D match, TRBD1 (5 bases). Per germline, CDR1 LNHNV and CDR2 YYDKDF (reference sequence). Trimming left V 5 bases short and J 8 bases short, with 12 bases between. This CDR3 spans 13 amino acids. CDR3 residues: CATSLGTREKLFF. CDR3 DNA sequence: TGTGCCACCAGCCTCGGGACGAGGGAAAAACTGTTTTTT.